These T cell receptor beta chains were read from a single sample in a study of shared clonotypes between healthy human individuals. The data were produced by immunoSEQ multiplex PCR, yet TCRdb's version contains in-frame clones alone and is incomplete. In the table there are nearly 1,000,000 clones, roughly 72% of which are singletons. Sequenced material: memory CD4+ T cells sorted from blood. These receptors all come from a man between 18 and 29 years old in good health. The CDR3 runs from the conserved cysteine through the conserved F or W. D genes are given only for firm matches. Size values are once, few and many counts, or a class for expanded clones, and some rows have none.

size: -; J: TRBJ1-2; D: -; V: TRBV6-4; CDR3: CASSVSRGHGYTF; DNA: TGTGCCAGCAGTGTCTCCAGGGGCCATGGCTACACCTTC
size: -; J: TRBJ1-1; D: -; V: TRBV5-1; CDR3: CASSLGPAGGGTEAFF; DNA: TGCGCCAGCAGCTTGGGACCCGCGGGGGGAGGGACTGAAGCTTTCTTT
size: -; J: TRBJ1-1; D: -; V: TRBV6-1; CDR3: CASRTQGPATEAFF; DNA: TGTGCCAGCAGAACCCAGGGCCCGGCCACTGAAGCTTTCTTT
size: -; J: TRBJ2-7; D: TRBD1; V: TRBV5-1; CDR3: CASSPRQGTSYEQYF; DNA: TGCGCCAGCAGCCCGCGACAGGGGACCTCCTACGAGCAGTACTTC
size: -; J: TRBJ2-7; D: -; V: TRBV18; CDR3: CASSSGFDEQYF; DNA: TGTGCCAGCTCATCAGGGTTTGACGAGCAGTACTTC
size: -; J: TRBJ1-1; D: -; V: TRBV6-1; CDR3: CASSASGVGAFF; DNA: TGTGCCAGCAGTGCCTCCGGGGTGGGAGCTTTCTTT
size: -; J: TRBJ2-1; D: -; V: TRBV20-1; CDR3: CSAPRNNEQFF; DNA: TGCAGTGCTCCAAGGAACAATGAGCAGTTCTTC
size: many; J: TRBJ2-5; D: -; V: TRBV28; CDR3: CASSLSPGLGGLQETQYF; DNA: TGTGCCAGCAGTTTGTCCCCCGGCTTAGGGGGACTACAAGAGACCCAGTACTTC
size: -; J: TRBJ1-5; D: TRBD1; V: TRBV30; CDR3: CAANRGYNQPQHF; DNA: TGTGCCGCCAACAGGGGCTACAATCAGCCCCAGCATTTT
size: few; J: TRBJ2-3; D: TRBD2; V: TRBV4-3; CDR3: CASSQGTLAGYTDTQYF; DNA: TGCGCCAGCAGCCAGGGGACCCTAGCGGGATACACAGATACGCAGTATTTT
size: once; J: TRBJ2-3; D: -; V: TRBV7-2; CDR3: CASSPRISLADTQYF; DNA: TGTGCCAGCAGCCCCCGGATCAGCTTGGCAGATACGCAGTATTTT
size: few; J: TRBJ1-2; D: -; V: TRBV25-1; CDR3: CASVDSVYGYTF; DNA: TGTGCCAGCGTGGACAGTGTCTATGGCTACACCTTC
size: -; J: TRBJ1-6; D: -; V: TRBV2; CDR3: CASTNEQGGNSPLHF; DNA: TGTGCCAGCACGAACGAACAGGGTGGAAATTCACCCCTCCACTTT
size: -; J: TRBJ1-1; D: -; V: TRBV9; CDR3: CASSVEPENTEAFF; DNA: TGTGCCAGCAGCGTAGAGCCGGAGAACACTGAAGCTTTCTTT
size: -; J: TRBJ2-7; D: -; V: TRBV2; CDR3: CASSPSPAPSYEQYF; DNA: TGTGCCAGCAGTCCTTCTCCGGCACCCTCCTACGAGCAGTACTTC
size: -; J: TRBJ1-5; D: -; V: TRBV19; CDR3: CASSIMGSGQGGNQPQHF; DNA: TGTGCCAGTAGTATAATGGGGAGCGGCCAGGGAGGGAATCAGCCCCAGCATTTT
size: -; J: TRBJ2-4; D: -; V: TRBV6-1; CDR3: CASSPGRLAKNIQYF; DNA: TGTGCCAGCAGTCCCGGACGGCTAGCCAAAAACATTCAGTACTTC
size: once; J: TRBJ2-3; D: -; V: TRBV5-1; CDR3: CASSRYGQGGADTQYF; DNA: TGCGCCAGCAGCAGATACGGACAGGGAGGGGCAGATACGCAGTATTTT